The rows below give T cell receptor beta chains drawn from one sample of a study of blood T cell repertoires in COVID-19. Assay: immunoSEQ multiplex PCR; the TCRdb copy retains only in-frame clones and omits some. Among 400,000 to 550,000 clones listed, roughly 90% were seen once. Sequencing was carried out using peripheral blood. These receptors were obtained from a woman younger than 45 with acute or convalescent COVID-19. CDR3s include the opening cysteine and the closing phenylalanine or tryptophan. A D gene is named only where the DNA matches it firmly. The size entry is marked missing in some rows and otherwise reads once, few, many or a size class.

size	D	V	J	DNA	CDR3
.	.	TRBV5-4	TRBJ1-3	TGTGCCAGCAGTCGGGATACTGGAAACACCATATATTTT	CASSRDTGNTIYF
.	TRBD1	TRBV4-1	TRBJ1-1	TGCGCCAGCAGCCTCCGGACAGGGGAAGACGAAGCTTTCTTT	CASSLRTGEDEAFF
.	TRBD1	TRBV29-1	TRBJ2-1	TGCAGCGTTGCAGGGGACAGGGGAGGGGGTGAGCAGTTCTTC	CSVAGDRGGGEQFF
few	TRBD1	TRBV5-6	TRBJ2-5	TGTGCCAGCAGCTCGGCCGGGACAGGAGAGACCCAGTACTTC	CASSSAGTGETQYF
many	.	TRBV7-7	TRBJ2-5	TGTGCCAGCAGCTCTAAGCTGGGACTGAAAGAGACCCAGTACTTC	CASSSKLGLKETQYF
.	.	TRBV30	TRBJ1-1	TGTGCCTGTACGACCGGGACACCGAACACTGAAGCTTTCTTT	CACTTGTPNTEAFF
.	.	TRBV5-1	TRBJ1-2	TGCGCCAGCAGCCCGGCGGGGGGTCCCCGCCCAGGAAACTATGGCTACACCTTC	CASSPAGGPRPGNYGYTF
.	TRBD2	TRBV9	TRBJ2-7	TGTGCCAGCAGCGTAGGAATAGCGGGGGGATCCTACGAGCAGTACTTC	CASSVGIAGGSYEQYF
.	.	TRBV6-5	TRBJ1-1	TGTGCCAGCAGCATGACAGCTAACACTGAAGCTTTCTTT	CASSMTANTEAFF
.	.	TRBV3-1/TRBV3-2	TRBJ2-7	TGTGCCAGCAGCCAAGTCACAGCCTACGAGCAGTACTTC	CASSQVTAYEQYF
once	.	TRBV10-3	TRBJ2-1	TGTGCCATCAGTGATACCCGGGCAGGGGAGACCTACAATGAGCAGTTCTTC	CAISDTRAGETYNEQFF
.	TRBD2	TRBV27	TRBJ2-7	TGTGCCAGCAGGCCTAGGACTAGCTCCTACGAGCAGTACTTC	CASRPRTSSYEQYF
.	TRBD2	TRBV28	TRBJ2-5	TGTGCCAGCAGCCCCTTAGGGCGGGGGGGCGCGGAGACCCAGTACTTC	CASSPLGRGGAETQYF
.	.	TRBV19	TRBJ2-7	TGTGCCAGTAGTATGGTCGGAGGGCCCCGAGAGCAGTACTTC	CASSMVGGPREQYF
.	.	TRBV20-1	TRBJ2-1	TGCAGTGCAAATGGACGGGAATCGCAGTTCTTC	CSANGRESQFF
.	.	TRBV29-1	TRBJ1-1	TGCAGCGCCTCCGGGACTGACATGAACACTGAAGCTTTCTTT	CSASGTDMNTEAFF
.	TRBD2	TRBV6-4	TRBJ2-3	TGTGCCAGCAGTGACTCGGCGGGGGGGCCGCTCGATACGCAGTATTTT	CASSDSAGGPLDTQYF
few	.	TRBV10-3	TRBJ1-6	TGTGCCGCGAAAGGAGTTCCAGATTCACCCCTCCACTTT	CAAKGVPDSPLHF
.	TRBD1	TRBV6-6	TRBJ1-2	TGTGCCAGCAGCCCGAGACAGGGGGACCTGGATGGCTACACCTTC	CASSPRQGDLDGYTF
.	.	TRBV6-5	TRBJ1-2	TGTGCCAGCAGTTCCCCGGGACTAGACTATGGCTACACCTTC	CASSSPGLDYGYTF
.	TRBD1	TRBV11-3	TRBJ2-3	TGTGCCAGCAGCGAGGGCAGGGGGCATGGAGATACGCAGTATTTT	CASSEGRGHGDTQYF
.	.	TRBV28	TRBJ1-1	TGTGCCAGCAGTTTATGGGGGCCCCTGAACACTGAAGCTTTCTTT	CASSLWGPLNTEAFF
.	.	TRBV4-1	TRBJ1-5	TGCGCCAGCAGCCAGTACAGGGATAGCAATCAGCCCCAGCATTTT	CASSQYRDSNQPQHF
once	.	TRBV10-3	TRBJ1-2	TGTGCCATCAGTGAACGGTCTAACTATGGCTACACCTTC	CAISERSNYGYTF